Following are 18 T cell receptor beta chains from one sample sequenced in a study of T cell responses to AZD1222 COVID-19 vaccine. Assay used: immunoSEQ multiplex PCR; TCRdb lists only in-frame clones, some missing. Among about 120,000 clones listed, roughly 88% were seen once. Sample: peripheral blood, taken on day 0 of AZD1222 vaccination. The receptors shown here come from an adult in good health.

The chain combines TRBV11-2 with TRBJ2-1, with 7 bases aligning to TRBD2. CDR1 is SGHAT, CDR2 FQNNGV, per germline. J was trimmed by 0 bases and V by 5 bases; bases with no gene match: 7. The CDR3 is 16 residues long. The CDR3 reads CASSLSGEISYNEQFF. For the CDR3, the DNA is TGTGCCAGCAGCCTGAGCGGGGAGATCTCCTACAATGAGCAGTTCTTC.

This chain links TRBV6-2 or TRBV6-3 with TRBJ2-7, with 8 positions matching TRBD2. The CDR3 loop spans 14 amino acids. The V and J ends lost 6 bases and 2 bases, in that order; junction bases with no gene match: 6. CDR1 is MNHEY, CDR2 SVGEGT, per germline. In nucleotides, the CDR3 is TGTGCCAGCAGCCTAACGCGGGGGGCCTACGAGCAGTACTTC. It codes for CASSLTRGAYEQYF.

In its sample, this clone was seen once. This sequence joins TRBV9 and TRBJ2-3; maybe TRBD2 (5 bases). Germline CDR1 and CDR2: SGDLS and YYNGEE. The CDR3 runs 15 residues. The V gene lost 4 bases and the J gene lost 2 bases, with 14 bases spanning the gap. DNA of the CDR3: TGTGCCAGCAGCCCCCGCAGCGGACTCACAGATACGCAGTATTTT. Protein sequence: CASSPRSGLTDTQYF. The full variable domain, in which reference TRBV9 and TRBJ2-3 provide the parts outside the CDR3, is DSGVTQTPKHLITATGQRVTLRCSPRSGDLSVYWYQQSLDQGLQFLIQYYNGEERAKGNILERFSAQQFPDLHSELNLSSLELGDSALYFCASSPRSGLTDTQYFGPGTRLTVL.

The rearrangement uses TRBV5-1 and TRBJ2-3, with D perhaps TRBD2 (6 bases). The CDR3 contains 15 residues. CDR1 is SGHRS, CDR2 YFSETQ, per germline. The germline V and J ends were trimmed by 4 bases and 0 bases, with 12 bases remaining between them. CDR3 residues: CASSLPGTSTDTQYF. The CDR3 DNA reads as TGCGCCAGCAGCCTTCCAGGGACTAGCACAGATACGCAGTATTTT.

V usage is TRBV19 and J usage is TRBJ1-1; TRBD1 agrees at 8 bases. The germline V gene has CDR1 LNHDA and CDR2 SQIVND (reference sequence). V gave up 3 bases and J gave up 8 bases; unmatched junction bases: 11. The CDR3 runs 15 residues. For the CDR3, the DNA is TGTGCCAGTAGTATGGGTCCGGGACAGGTTCGAGAAGCTTTCTTT. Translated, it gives CASSMGPGQVREAFF.

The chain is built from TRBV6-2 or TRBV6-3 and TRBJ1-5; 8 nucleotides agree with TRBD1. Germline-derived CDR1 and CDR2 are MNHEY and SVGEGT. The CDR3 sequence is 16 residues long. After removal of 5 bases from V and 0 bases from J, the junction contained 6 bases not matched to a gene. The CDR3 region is CASSPGTGASNQPQHF. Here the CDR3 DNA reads TGTGCCAGCAGTCCAGGGACAGGAGCTAGCAATCAGCCCCAGCATTTT.

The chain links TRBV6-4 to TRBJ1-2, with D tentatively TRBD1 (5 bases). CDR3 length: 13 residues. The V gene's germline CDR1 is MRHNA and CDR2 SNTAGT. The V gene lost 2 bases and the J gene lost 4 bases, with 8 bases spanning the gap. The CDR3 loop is CASSDQGSYGYTF. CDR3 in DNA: TGTGCCAGCAGTGACCAGGGATCCTATGGCTACACCTTC.

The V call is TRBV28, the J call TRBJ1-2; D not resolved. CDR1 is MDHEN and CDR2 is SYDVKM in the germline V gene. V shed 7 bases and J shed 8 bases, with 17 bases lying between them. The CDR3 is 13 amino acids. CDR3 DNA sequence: TGTGCCAGCACCGGCCAGATCTATGGAGGCTACACCTTC. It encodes CASTGQIYGGYTF.

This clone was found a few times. Here the CDR3 reads CASSQDFSSSGNTIYF. As DNA, the CDR3 is TGTGCCAGCAGCCAAGATTTCTCGAGCTCTGGAAACACCATATATTTT. The chain carries TRBV4-2 and TRBJ1-3, with D hard to call. Germline values: CDR1 LGHNA, CDR2 YNFKEQ. The CDR3 is made up of 16 amino acids. V was shortened by 0 bases and J by 0 bases, with 9 bases between the two germline ends.

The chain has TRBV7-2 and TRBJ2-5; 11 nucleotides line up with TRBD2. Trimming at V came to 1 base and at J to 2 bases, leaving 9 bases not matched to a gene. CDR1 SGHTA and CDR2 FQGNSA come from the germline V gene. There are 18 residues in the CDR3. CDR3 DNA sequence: TGTGCCAGCAGCTTAGGGAGCCCGGGACTAGCGGAGCAAGAGACCCAGTACTTC. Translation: CASSLGSPGLAEQETQYF.

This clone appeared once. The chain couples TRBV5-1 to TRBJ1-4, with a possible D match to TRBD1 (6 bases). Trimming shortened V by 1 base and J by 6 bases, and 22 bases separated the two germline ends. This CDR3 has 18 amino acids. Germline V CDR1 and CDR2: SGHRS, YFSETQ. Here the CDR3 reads CASSLTRDTTYNDEKLFF. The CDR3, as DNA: TGCGCCAGCAGCTTGACCCGGGACACCACCTATAACGATGAAAAACTGTTTTTT.

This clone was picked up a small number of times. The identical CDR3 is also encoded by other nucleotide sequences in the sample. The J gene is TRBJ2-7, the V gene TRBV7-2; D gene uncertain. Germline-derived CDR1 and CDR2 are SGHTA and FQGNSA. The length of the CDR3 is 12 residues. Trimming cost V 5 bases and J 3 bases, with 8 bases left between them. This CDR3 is CASSPDGYEQYF. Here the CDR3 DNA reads TGTGCCAGCAGCCCGGACGGCTACGAGCAGTACTTC.

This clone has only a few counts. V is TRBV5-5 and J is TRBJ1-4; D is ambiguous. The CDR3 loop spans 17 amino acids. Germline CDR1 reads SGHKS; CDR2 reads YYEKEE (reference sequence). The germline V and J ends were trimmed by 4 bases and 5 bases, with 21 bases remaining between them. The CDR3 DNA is TGTGCCAGCAGCCCCAGTTTATATACTGTGGGGAATGAAAAACTGTTTTTT. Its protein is CASSPSLYTVGNEKLFF.

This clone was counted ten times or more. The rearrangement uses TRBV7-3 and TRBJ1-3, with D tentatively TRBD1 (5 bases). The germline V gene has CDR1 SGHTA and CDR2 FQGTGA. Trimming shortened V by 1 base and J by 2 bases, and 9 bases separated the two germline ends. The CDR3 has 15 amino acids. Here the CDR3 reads CASSLNQGAGNTIYF. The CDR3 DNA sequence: TGTGCCAGCAGCTTAAACCAGGGAGCTGGAAACACCATATATTTT.

The CDR3 sequence is CASSWQSWGNQPQHF. The CDR3 DNA follows: TGCGCCAGCAGCTGGCAATCCTGGGGCAATCAGCCCCAGCATTTT. This chain joins TRBV5-1 and TRBJ1-5, with D hard to call. The V gene's germline CDR1 is SGHRS and CDR2 YFSETQ. The CDR3 has 15 residues. V dropped 3 bases and J dropped 2 bases, with 12 bases sitting between them.

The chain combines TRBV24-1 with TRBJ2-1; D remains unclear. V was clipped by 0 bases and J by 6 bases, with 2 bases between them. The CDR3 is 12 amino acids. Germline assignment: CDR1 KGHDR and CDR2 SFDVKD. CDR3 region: CATSDLANEQFF. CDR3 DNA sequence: TGTGCCACCAGTGATTTGGCCAATGAGCAGTTCTTC.

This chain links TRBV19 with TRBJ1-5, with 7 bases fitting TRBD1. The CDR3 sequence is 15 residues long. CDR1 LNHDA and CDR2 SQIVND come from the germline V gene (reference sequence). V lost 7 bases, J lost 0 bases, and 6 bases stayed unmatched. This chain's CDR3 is CASTMTGNSNQPQHF. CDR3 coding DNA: TGTGCCAGTACCATGACAGGGAATAGCAATCAGCCCCAGCATTTT.

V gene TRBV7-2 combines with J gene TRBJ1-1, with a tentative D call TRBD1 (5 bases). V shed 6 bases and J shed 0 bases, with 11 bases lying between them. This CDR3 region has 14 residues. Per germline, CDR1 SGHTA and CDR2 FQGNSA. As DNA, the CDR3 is TGTGCCAGCAGGCAAAGCAGGGTGAACACTGAAGCTTTCTTT. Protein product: CASRQSRVNTEAFF.